The 27 T cell receptor beta chains below were found in one sample sequenced in a study of blood T cell repertoires in COVID-19. Clones were read by immunoSEQ multiplex PCR, and TCRdb kept only the in-frame ones, dropping some. The repertoire holds approximately 240,000 clones, around 89% seen once, with more than 3% in the top ten. The specimen was PBMCs or T cells enriched from blood (not recorded which). These receptors all come from a young woman in a cohort exposed to, infected with or recovered from COVID-19 (not recorded which).

The CDR3 DNA reads as TGTGCCAGCAGCTTAATCCGGGGGTACACTGAAGCTTTCTTT. Protein: CASSLIRGYTEAFF. V gene TRBV11-2 combines with J gene TRBJ1-1; possibly TRBD1 for D (5 bases). There are 14 residues in the CDR3. Germline assignment: CDR1 SGHAT and CDR2 FQNNGV. Trimming stripped 2 bases from V and 3 bases from J, with 10 bases between.

The V and J genes are TRBV27 and TRBJ2-1; 15 bases agree with TRBD2. The junction had 8 bases not matched to a gene; V was cut back by 4 bases and J by 7 bases. In germline, CDR1 is MNHEY, CDR2 SMNVEV (reference sequence). This CDR3 has 17 residues. The CDR3: CASSSGLAGGPRNEQFF. The CDR3 DNA reads TGTGCCAGCAGTTCCGGACTAGCGGGAGGGCCGCGTAATGAGCAGTTCTTC.

J is TRBJ1-5 and V is TRBV18, with D perhaps TRBD1 (5 bases). Germline CDR1 KGHSH, CDR2 LQKENI. The V end was cut by 2 bases, the J end by 8 bases, with 16 bases between. This CDR3 has 15 residues. The CDR3 protein is CASSPLGAGSEPQHF. The CDR3 DNA reads as TGTGCCAGCTCACCATTAGGGGCAGGGTCTGAGCCCCAGCATTTT.

The chain carries TRBV2 and TRBJ1-1; D perhaps matches TRBD1 (5 bases). CDR3 length: 14 residues. The germline V gene has CDR1 SNHLY and CDR2 FYNNEI. V lost 3 bases, J lost 1 base, and 9 bases lay in between. The CDR3 is CASSEGTENTEAFF. Here the CDR3 DNA reads TGTGCCAGCAGTGAGGGGACTGAGAACACTGAAGCTTTCTTT.

V and J are TRBV3-1 (or the pseudogene TRBV3-2) and TRBJ1-1; TRBD1 aligns across 7 bases. The J segment lost 1 base and the V segment lost 4 bases, leaving 3 bases of the junction unmatched. CDR3 length equals 14 residues. Per the germline V gene, CDR1 is LGHDT and CDR2 is YNNKEL (reference sequence). CDR3 in DNA: TGTGCCAGCAGCCCCCGGACAGGGAACACTGAAGCTTTCTTT. It yields the protein CASSPRTGNTEAFF.

Notes on this clone: This CDR3 is also generated by other DNA sequences in the sample. The chain is built from TRBV5-6 and TRBJ2-7; D is possibly TRBD2 (5 bases). This CDR3 has 12 residues. CDR1 and CDR2 (germline): SGHDT, YYEEEE. V lost 0 bases and J 4 bases, leaving 5 bases between the germline ends. In nucleotides, the CDR3 is TGTGCCAGCAGCTTGGGAGGGTACGAGCAGTACTTC. Its protein product is CASSLGGYEQYF.

V usage is TRBV6-6 and J usage is TRBJ2-7, with D possibly TRBD2 on 6 matching bases. Trimming removed 6 bases from V and 4 bases from J, with 10 bases in between. The CDR3 has 12 residues. Germline loops: CDR1 MNHNY, CDR2 SVGAGI (reference sequence). CDR3 amino acids: CASRDYSYEQYF. The DNA for the CDR3 is TGTGCCAGCAGGGACTATTCGTACGAGCAGTACTTC.

The rearrangement uses TRBV4-1 and TRBJ2-1; no definite D call. The germline V gene has CDR1 MGHRA and CDR2 YSYEKL. The CDR3 is made up of 17 amino acids. V lost 4 bases and J 0 bases, leaving 16 bases between the germline ends. CDR3 bases: TGCGCCAGCAGCCCCCCCATTTCCCAAATCTCCTACAATGAGCAGTTCTTC. Its protein product is CASSPPISQISYNEQFF.

The V and J genes are TRBV18 and TRBJ2-4; 7 bases are shared with TRBD1. J lost 2 bases, V lost 3 bases, and 7 bases had no gene match. The CDR3 consists of 16 residues. The V gene's germline CDR1 is KGHSH and CDR2 LQKENI. This CDR3 is CASSPPTGSSKNIQYF. DNA for the CDR3: TGTGCCAGCTCACCGCCGACAGGGAGCTCCAAAAACATTCAGTACTTC.

This rearrangement joins TRBV5-1 to TRBJ2-7, with 7 positions matching TRBD1. Germline trimming cut 3 bases from V and 1 base from J; bases unmatched to any gene: 10. Germline V CDR1 and CDR2: SGHRS, YFSETQ. CDR3 length equals 16 residues. The CDR3 loop reads CASSSATGESSYEQYF. Here the CDR3 DNA reads TGCGCCAGCAGCTCCGCAACAGGGGAATCATCCTACGAGCAGTACTTC.

The gene calls are TRBV28 and TRBJ2-7; D is unclear. This CDR3 spans 14 amino acids. Germline-derived CDR1 and CDR2 are MDHEN and SYDVKM. Deletions cut 5 bases from V and 7 bases from J, with 18 bases between. The DNA of the CDR3 is TGTGCCAGCAGTCCCCCGCACCTAGTGTGGGAGCAGTACTTC. It is translated as CASSPPHLVWEQYF.

The rearrangement links TRBV19 to TRBJ1-6, with 8 nucleotides matching TRBD1. This CDR3 is built from 15 residues. Germline loops: CDR1 LNHDA, CDR2 SQIVND (reference sequence). The junction had 4 bases not matched to a gene; V was cut back by 3 bases and J by 6 bases. The CDR3 loop is CASSIGQGPNSPLHF. The CDR3 nucleotides are TGTGCCAGTAGTATCGGACAGGGACCTAATTCACCCCTCCACTTT.

The V gene is TRBV6-1, the J gene TRBJ2-1; the match to TRBD2 covers 11 bases. This CDR3 has 18 amino acids. J gave up 0 bases and V 2 bases, and 6 bases lay outside the gene matches. Germline CDR1 MNHNS, CDR2 SASEGT. Here the CDR3 DNA reads TGTGCCAGCAGTGAATTAGCGGGAGGGGGGGGCTCCTACAATGAGCAGTTCTTC. Protein sequence: CASSELAGGGGSYNEQFF.

This chain links TRBV25-1 with TRBJ1-1; TRBD1 matches 8 bases. CDR3 length: 16 amino acids. Germline lookup yields CDR1 MGHDK and CDR2 SYGVNS. The J segment lost 5 bases and the V segment lost 3 bases, leaving 11 bases of the junction unmatched. The CDR3 spells CASSDNPGGGGTEAFF. The CDR3 nucleotides read TGTGCCAGCAGTGACAACCCAGGGGGCGGTGGAACTGAAGCTTTCTTT.

This clone has a single count. The rearrangement links TRBV28 to TRBJ1-5; D is ambiguous. V dropped 6 bases and J dropped 9 bases, with 18 bases sitting between them. CDR3 size: 14 residues. From germline, CDR1 is MDHEN and CDR2 SYDVKM. CDR3 bases: TGTGCCAGCAGCCGAACCCTGGGAGATCGGCCCCAGCATTTT. Protein: CASSRTLGDRPQHF.

The rearrangement links TRBV10-1 to TRBJ1-1; a weak D match, TRBD1 (5 bases). Germline loops: CDR1 WNHNN, CDR2 SYGVQD (reference sequence). With 6 bases removed from V and 0 bases from J, the gap between germline ends came to 14 bases. CDR3 length: 15 amino acids. CDR3 bases: TGCGCCAGCAGCCCCGGGGGGGGTTTGAACACTGAAGCTTTCTTT. This translates into CASSPGGGLNTEAFF.

The chain recombines TRBV14 with TRBJ1-2; D gene ambiguous. Trimming took 4 bases from V and 4 from J, leaving 16 bases between them. Germline CDR1 is SGHDN and CDR2 is FVKESK. The CDR3 runs 15 residues. CDR3 coding DNA: TGTGCCAGCAGCCCTCTTGGAGGCAGAGCCTATGGCTACACCTTC. Translating gives CASSPLGGRAYGYTF.

The chain links TRBV6-6 to TRBJ2-3; 14 positions match TRBD2. J lost 3 bases, V lost 6 bases, and 8 bases had no gene match. This CDR3 comprises 17 residues. In germline, CDR1 is MNHNY, CDR2 SVGAGI (reference sequence). The CDR3 spells CASSRLAGGLSTDTQYF. The CDR3 DNA is TGTGCCAGCAGCCGACTAGCGGGGGGGCTTTCGACAGATACGCAGTATTTT.

The CDR3 DNA reads as TGTGCCAGCAGTGAATTACAACAGCTGAACACTGAAGCTTTCTTT. Residues: CASSELQQLNTEAFF. V gene TRBV2 combines with J gene TRBJ1-1; no reliable D call. The germline V gene encodes CDR1 SNHLY and CDR2 FYNNEI. This CDR3 contains 15 residues. V lost 2 bases to trimming and J lost 0 bases, with 10 bases between them.

The chain combines TRBV15 with TRBJ1-1, with 12 bases lining up with TRBD1. The CDR3 is 15 residues long. Per germline, CDR1 LNHNV and CDR2 YYDKDF (reference sequence). Trimming cost V 2 bases and J 8 bases; bases outside gene matches: 6. The CDR3 region is CATSRPGQGAAEAFF. In DNA, the CDR3 is TGTGCCACCAGCAGACCGGGACAGGGGGCTGCAGAAGCTTTCTTT.

The count of this clone is one. V is TRBV4-2 and J is TRBJ2-1; 9 positions agree with TRBD2. There are 16 residues in the CDR3. The junction had 5 bases not matched to a gene; V was cut back by 0 bases and J by 5 bases. Germline V gives CDR1 LGHNA, CDR2 YNFKEQ. CDR3 loop: CASSQDLRGGDNEQFF. CDR3 nucleotide sequence: TGTGCCAGCAGCCAAGATTTGCGGGGGGGTGACAATGAGCAGTTCTTC.

The chain couples TRBV2 to TRBJ2-1; TRBD1 agrees at 9 bases. This CDR3 region has 16 residues. Germline trimming cut 8 bases from V and 5 bases from J; bases unmatched to any gene: 13. CDR1 is SNHLY and CDR2 is FYNNEI in the germline V gene. The DNA of the CDR3 is TGTGCCAGCGTCATAACTCGGGACAGGGTTCACAATGAGCAGTTCTTC. Translation gives CASVITRDRVHNEQFF.

The rearrangement joins TRBV6-6 to TRBJ1-2, with a possible D match to TRBD1 (6 bases). Trimming pared 0 bases from V and 4 bases from J, leaving 12 bases between. Germline lookup yields CDR1 MNHNY and CDR2 SVGAGI (reference sequence). This CDR3 comprises 15 residues. This CDR3 reads CASSYSTTGSYGYTF. Written as DNA, the CDR3 is TGTGCCAGCAGTTACTCGACCACAGGGAGCTATGGCTACACCTTC.

This clone was seen just once. The V and J genes are TRBV7-9 and TRBJ1-1; 8 nucleotides align to TRBD1. Trimming took 6 bases from V and 7 from J; bases not matched to a gene: 10. The germline gives CDR1 SEHNR, CDR2 FQNEAQ (reference sequence). The CDR3 consists of 14 residues. The chain's CDR3 is CASRLQQGVDEAFF. DNA of the CDR3: TGTGCCAGCAGGCTCCAACAGGGGGTCGATGAAGCTTTCTTT.

This chain uses TRBV25-1 with TRBJ1-1, with 9 nucleotides matching TRBD1. The CDR3 loop spans 15 amino acids. Germline V CDR1 and CDR2: MGHDK, SYGVNS. Losses at the gene ends were 2 bases for V and 4 bases for J; bases not matched to a gene: 5. CDR3 sequence (DNA): TGTGCCAGCAGTGAAGGGGGACAGGGTTCCACTGAAGCTTTCTTT. It is translated as CASSEGGQGSTEAFF.

The genes are TRBV11-2 and TRBJ2-7; maybe TRBD1 (5 bases). The CDR3 runs to 13 residues. V was trimmed by 4 bases and J by 7 bases, leaving 14 bases between them. CDR1 and CDR2 (germline): SGHAT, FQNNGV. CDR3 protein: CASSSTDPREQYF. The CDR3, as DNA: TGTGCCAGCAGCTCGACAGACCCACGGGAGCAGTACTTC.

V gene TRBV9 combines with J gene TRBJ2-2, with 7 bases matching TRBD2. The CDR3 contains 14 residues. The germline V gene has CDR1 SGDLS and CDR2 YYNGEE. Losses at the gene ends were 2 bases for V and 4 bases for J; bases not matched to a gene: 2. The CDR3 loop is CASSVGGSTGELFF. The DNA for the CDR3 is TGTGCCAGCAGCGTCGGCGGGAGCACCGGGGAGCTGTTTTTT.